This is a list of T cell receptor beta chains from one sample in a study of T cell responses to AZD1222 COVID-19 vaccine. Only in-frame clones appear in the TCRdb table, and some are missing; sequencing was by immunoSEQ multiplex PCR. The profile shows about 110,000 clones, 86% of them singletons. The sequenced sample was peripheral blood, obtained on day 0 of AZD1222 vaccination. The source of these receptors is an adult in good health. Each CDR3 is given with its conserved first and last residue.

v_call: TRBV4-2; cdr3_aa: CASSQDPRGEETQYF
v_call: TRBV16; cdr3_aa: CASSQARGAYEQYF
v_call: TRBV30; cdr3_aa: CAWGPGGDQETQYF
v_call: TRBV3-1/TRBV3-2; cdr3_aa: CASSPGQRIRGGEKLFF
v_call: TRBV5-1; cdr3_aa: CASSGDPGGGNQPQHF
v_call: TRBV5-6; cdr3_aa: CASSFRGPLAYEQYF
v_call: TRBV4-1; cdr3_aa: CASSQEPGLAGGAPLEQYF
v_call: TRBV5-1; cdr3_aa: CASSFGSGLWDEQFF
v_call: TRBV24-1; cdr3_aa: CATSDPARVEQFF
v_call: TRBV28; cdr3_aa: CASNRYTSSSYNEQFF
v_call: TRBV12-3/TRBV12-4; cdr3_aa: CASSPPGPGELFF